These T cell receptor beta chains were read from a single sample in a study of blood T cells in healthy people across ages. One entry per CDR3 protein, called by TCRdb with MiXCR from the 5' RACE reads. The data show 550,000 to 750,000 distinct CDR3 sequences, with 21% seen just once and 3% to 4.5% held by the top ten. Sequencing input: blood. These TCRs come from a man in his sixties or seventies in good health. The conserved cysteine and the conserved F or W are not part of the CDR3 here. Size is stated for part of the rows, as once, few or many counts, or as a class when the clone is expanded.

CDR3 protein	V gene	clone size	CDR3 length
SARVSGGGETQY	TRBV20-1	.	12
ASSTGLAGAWTDTQY	TRBV7-2	few	15
ASSLRPDYNEQF	TRBV7-3	.	12
ASSNRWDTQLSGANVLT	TRBV12-3/TRBV12-4	.	17
ASSYSGDRRETQY	TRBV6-2/TRBV6-3	.	13
ASSSRQVGYEQY	TRBV12-3/TRBV12-4	.	12
ASSFNSGSYNEQF	TRBV5-5	many	13
ASSILAGGPYEQY	TRBV5-1	few	13
ASSHRDRVYEQY	TRBV7-6	few	12
ASSTTREQY	TRBV28	few	9
ASSQELTSGYEQY	TRBV3-1	few	13
SASLGEQY	TRBV20-1	few	8
ASSYDPQYQPQH	TRBV12-3/TRBV12-4	many	12
ASSSWSHEQY	TRBV7-2	.	10
ASSLAHEETQY	TRBV5-1	.	11
AWSDRLVISYNEQF	TRBV30	.	14
ASSRGDRLPYEQY	TRBV7-9	few	13
SVRGGENHEQY	TRBV20-1	once	11
AWTVGEGGELF	TRBV30	few	11
ATEHGTATNNEQF	TRBV24-1	few	13
ASSSQGAAQETQY	TRBV5-1	.	13
ASSLARTNTEAF	TRBV5-1	.	12
ASSTGGANTGELF	TRBV3-1	few	13
ANKKTTSGSREQY	TRBV6-1	.	13
ASSEQLSEETQY	TRBV9	.	12
ATSDPSGRGNNEQF	TRBV24-1	few	14
ASSLTWGGRGQY	TRBV7-8	.	12
AISVSGPYEQY	TRBV10-3	few	11
AISSDKNGNTIY	TRBV10-3	.	12
SALPQGNYGYT	TRBV20-1	.	11
ASSPTWGLDYNEQF	TRBV7-9	few	14
ASSEGTGGREQY	TRBV5-1	.	12
ASSTRPNTGELF	TRBV9	few	12
ASSVSGLPDTQY	TRBV9	few	12
SVGGQMNTEAF	TRBV29-1	many	11
ASSPEGTVTGQY	TRBV18	.	12
TSSPNGYGYNEQF	TRBV18	.	13
ASSLQDGPYEQY	TRBV12-3/TRBV12-4	.	12
ASSEGGQKYEQY	TRBV2	few	12
ASSLATTSYNEQF	TRBV5-1	few	13
ASSPRTGGETDTQY	TRBV5-1	.	14
ASRRPEANEKLF	TRBV7-8	.	12
SARESTEAF	TRBV20-1	.	9
AGSLTQRDTIY	TRBV18	.	11
ASSPGGQGNYGYT	TRBV6-2/TRBV6-3	.	13
AMAPVGGKEQY	TRBV10-3	.	11
ASSQVPSYEQY	TRBV4-3	many	11
ASRTTGASSGNTIY	TRBV19	.	14
ASPQGGELF	TRBV24-1	once	9
ASSLSLSYNEQF	TRBV5-1	.	12
ASSLWVGGNEQF	TRBV7-2	.	12
ASSLGSENNNEKLF	TRBV5-1	few	14
SVEGTGGPEAF	TRBV29-1	few	11
ASSQAGTASNYGYT	TRBV3-1	.	14
ASSRRLSNVNIQY	TRBV12-3/TRBV12-4	many	13